The present T cell receptor beta chain was sequenced within a study of vaccination effects on CD4 cells after COVID-19. This clone was observed a handful of times. The target antigen is unknown. Produced via immunoSEQ multiplex PCR; TCRdb's table is partial and in-frame only. The sample lists tens of thousands of clones, around 81% occurring once. ViraFEST expansion of antigen-specific CD4+ T cells with viral peptide pools preceded sequencing. Cells that had been cultured for less than 13 days were the source of isolated CD4+ T cells. Participants each got two BNT162b2 or mRNA-1273 vaccine doses. Trimming at V came to 2 bases and at J to 7 bases, leaving 9 bases not matched to a gene. CDR1 is WNHNN, CDR2 SYGVQD, per germline (reference sequence). CDR3 size: 16 residues.

The V and J genes are TRBV10-1 and TRBJ1-5; 9 nucleotides match TRBD1. The sequences come from CD4+ T cells from PBMCs cultured with SARS-CoV-2 spike peptides, collected after COVID-19 vaccination. The TCR was taken from a human donor who received a COVID-19 vaccine. Some clones in this sample may be carry-over from other donors' samples. The CDR3 sequence is CASSEGSGQGRQPQHF. Here the CDR3 DNA reads TGCGCCAGCAGTGAGGGGTCCGGACAGGGGCGGCAGCCCCAGCATTTT.